This TCR beta chain was identified during a study of T cell responses to AZD1222 COVID-19 vaccine. The CDR3 extends over 16 amino acids. Germline CDR1 is SGHTA and CDR2 is FQGNSA. V shed 2 bases and J 6 bases; nucleotides not matched to a gene: 6. Data came from immunoSEQ multiplex PCR; TCRdb stores just in-frame clones and leaves some out. This sample carries over 130,000 clones, with 2% to 2.5% going to the ten biggest clones. This TCR was sampled from an adult in good health. This chain connects TRBV7-2 to TRBJ2-2; TRBD2 matches at 10 bases. Input material: peripheral blood. As DNA, the CDR3 is TGTGCCAGCAGCTTACCAGCGGGGGGGGTCTCCGGGGAGCTGTTTTTT. It codes for CASSLPAGGVSGELFF.